The 31 T cell receptor beta chains listed next were all sequenced from one sample in a study of T-cell memory formation after mild COVID-19. In TCRdb, the 5' RACE reads were re-called with MiXCR into one record per CDR3 protein. The sample consists of some 250,000 distinct CDR3 sequences, 18% of them appearing once. The sample comprised PBMCs or a T cell subset sorted from them (not recorded which). The receptors originated from a man aged 18-30 years who had mild COVID-19 (a few samples of this study predate the infection). Cell type and time point are not known.

This clonotype came up a few times. J is TRBJ1-2 and V is TRBV4-2; D is unresolved. This CDR3 is 14 amino acids long. The ends were cut back, 0 bases at V and 2 bases at J, with 7 bases in the middle. CDR1 is LGHNA and CDR2 is YNFKEQ in the germline V gene. The chain's CDR3 is CASSQDRGNYGYTF. CDR3 coding DNA: TGTGCCAGCAGCCAAGATCGAGGGAACTATGGCTACACCTTC.

This clonotype appeared a few times. This chain joins TRBV7-2 and TRBJ2-5, with 7 positions matching TRBD2. This CDR3 is 14 amino acids long. Germline values: CDR1 SGHTA, CDR2 FQGNSA. With V trimmed by 1 base and J by 5 bases, 4 bases remained unmatched. The CDR3 DNA reads TGTGCCAGCAGCTTAGGTCTAGCGGATGAGACCCAGTACTTC. This codes for CASSLGLADETQYF.

This clonotype was seen more than once but under ten times. The V gene is TRBV5-1, the J gene TRBJ2-5; D is unclear. Per the germline V gene, CDR1 is SGHRS and CDR2 is YFSETQ. The ends were cut back, 0 bases at V and 3 bases at J, with 6 bases in the middle. This CDR3 is built from 13 residues. CDR3 bases: TGCGCCAGCAGCTTGGACTATGAAGAGACCCAGTACTTC. This encodes CASSLDYEETQYF.

This clonotype has a handful of counts. The J gene is TRBJ1-5, the V gene TRBV28; D is unclear. CDR1 is MDHEN, CDR2 SYDVKM, per germline. Trimming pared 4 bases from V and 9 bases from J, leaving 10 bases between. CDR3 size: 12 residues. The CDR3 spells CASSYNRGPQHF. In DNA form, the CDR3 reads TGTGCCAGCAGTTACAACAGAGGGCCCCAGCATTTT.

This clonotype was observed many times. The V and J genes are TRBV3-1 and TRBJ2-2; unclear D gene. This CDR3 spans 14 amino acids. Germline V gene lookup returns CDR1 LGHDT and CDR2 YNNKEL (reference sequence). V was trimmed by 0 bases and J by 7 bases, leaving 9 bases between them. The DNA of the CDR3 is TGTGCCAGCAGCCAAGATCAGTGGAACGGGGAGCTGTTTTTT. It encodes CASSQDQWNGELFF.

The chain joins TRBV10-3 to TRBJ2-1; TRBD1 agrees at 9 bases. The CDR3 covers 15 residues. Germline CDR1 and CDR2: ENHRY and SYGVKD. J gave up 5 bases and V 3 bases, and 5 bases lay outside the gene matches. CDR3 nucleotide sequence: TGTGCCATCAGTGACCCGGGACAGGGAAACAATGAGCAGTTCTTC. Its protein is CAISDPGQGNNEQFF.

A few counts support this clonotype. The chain carries TRBV5-1 and TRBJ2-4, with 7 bases aligning to TRBD1. The CDR3 totals 15 residues. Germline V gene sequence: CDR1 SGHRS, CDR2 YFSETQ. V gave up 0 bases and J gave up 2 bases; unmatched junction bases: 2. In DNA, the CDR3 is TGCGCCAGCAGCTTGGTGGACAGGTCCAAAAACATTCAGTACTTC. It translates to CASSLVDRSKNIQYF.

V is TRBV20-1 and J is TRBJ2-1, with D perhaps TRBD2 (5 bases). Germline-derived CDR1 and CDR2 are DFQATT and SNEGSKA (reference sequence). V dropped 0 bases and J dropped 0 bases, with 12 bases sitting between them. This CDR3 region has 16 residues. As DNA, the CDR3 is TGCAGTGCTAGAGATAGAGGGATCGACTCCTACAATGAGCAGTTCTTC. This translates into CSARDRGIDSYNEQFF.

V and J are TRBV10-1 and TRBJ2-5, with D perhaps being TRBD1 or TRBD2 (6 bases each). The CDR3 spans 14 residues. Germline loops: CDR1 WNHNN, CDR2 SYGVQD (reference sequence). V shed 3 bases and J shed 11 bases, with 19 bases lying between them. In DNA form, the CDR3 reads TGCGCCAGCAGTGACGGGGGCTTCCCGACCCGGCAGTACTTC. Encoded protein: CASSDGGFPTRQYF.

V usage is TRBV5-5 and J usage is TRBJ1-5, with D unresolved. Looked up from germline, CDR1 is SGHKS and CDR2 is YYEKEE (reference sequence). Deletions cut 4 bases from V and 4 bases from J, with 12 bases between. The CDR3 loop spans 14 amino acids. The chain's CDR3 is CASSPLPGNQPQHF. The CDR3 DNA reads as TGTGCCAGCAGCCCCCTACCGGGGAATCAGCCCCAGCATTTT.

The chain is built from TRBV12-3 or TRBV12-4 and TRBJ2-7; perhaps D is TRBD1 or TRBD2 (5 bases each). CDR3 length equals 14 residues. Trimming left V 3 bases short and J 6 bases short, with 15 bases between. The CDR3 DNA reads TGTGCCAGCAGTTTTGGGGGAAGGAGGTCCGAGCAGTACTTC. Translated, it gives CASSFGGRRSEQYF.

The chain couples TRBV24-1 to TRBJ2-1; 7 bases line up with TRBD2. Per germline, CDR1 KGHDR and CDR2 SFDVKD. The junction had 1 base not matched to a gene; V was cut back by 7 bases and J by 2 bases. CDR3 size: 13 residues. CDR3 amino acids: CATSGGTYNEQFF. The CDR3 nucleotides are TGTGCCACCAGCGGGGGGACCTACAATGAGCAGTTCTTC.

This clonotype was found a few times. The V and J genes are TRBV7-6 and TRBJ2-3; 11 bases are a match to TRBD2. V was pared by 5 bases and J by 2 bases, with 12 bases of the junction left unmatched. The CDR3 is made up of 18 amino acids. Germline values: CDR1 SGHVS, CDR2 FNYEAQ. CDR3 loop: CASSRTLAGATLTDTQYF. For the CDR3, the DNA is TGTGCCAGCAGCCGGACACTAGCGGGGGCAACCCTCACAGATACGCAGTATTTT.

This clonotype was detected a few times. V gene TRBV20-1 combines with J gene TRBJ2-3; TRBD2 matches 9 bases. V gave up 6 bases and J gave up 15 bases; unmatched junction bases: 16. Germline V CDR1 and CDR2: DFQATT, SNEGSKA (reference sequence). The CDR3 runs 13 residues. CDR3 loop: CSAVGNSGGPVYF. The CDR3 DNA reads TGCAGTGCCGTGGGAAATAGCGGGGGACCTGTCTATTTT.

This clonotype was recorded many times. The gene calls are TRBV7-2 and TRBJ2-7; possibly TRBD2 for D (5 bases). Germline V CDR1 and CDR2: SGHTA, FQGNSA. This CDR3 is built from 14 residues. The germline V and J ends were trimmed by 1 base and 0 bases, with 7 bases remaining between them. CDR3 in DNA: TGTGCCAGCAGCTTAGGAGGGTTCTCCTACGAGCAGTACTTC. Translation: CASSLGGFSYEQYF.

This clonotype was found many times. The chain employs TRBV5-1 and TRBJ2-6, with 9 bases matching TRBD1. CDR3 length: 17 amino acids. V lost 6 bases and J lost 2; bases outside the gene matches: 9. In germline, CDR1 is SGHRS, CDR2 YFSETQ. In DNA form, the CDR3 reads TGCGCCAGCACCTGGGACAGGGCGTCAACTGGGGCCAACGTCCTGACTTTC. Its protein product is CASTWDRASTGANVLTF.

The rearrangement joins TRBV18 to TRBJ1-1; D remains ambiguous. V was pared by 3 bases and J by 1 base, with 9 bases between. Germline V CDR1 and CDR2: KGHSH, LQKENI. The CDR3 is 14 residues long. In nucleotides, the CDR3 is TGTGCCAGCTCACCCCGCCATAGGAACACTGAAGCTTTCTTT. Its translation: CASSPRHRNTEAFF.

This clonotype was picked up a small number of times. CDR3 sequence reads: CSARRGGLQETQYF. CDR3 nucleotide sequence: TGCAGTGCTAGACGCGGGGGGCTACAAGAGACCCAGTACTTC. The chain has TRBV20-1 and TRBJ2-5; TRBD2 aligns across 8 bases. V was clipped by 2 bases and J by 2 bases; unmatched bases: 4. The CDR3 consists of 14 residues. Per germline, CDR1 DFQATT and CDR2 SNEGSKA (reference sequence).

CDR3 DNA sequence: TGTGCCAGCAAGGAGGGCTCTGGGGCCAACGTCCTGACTTTC. This encodes CASKEGSGANVLTF. The chain recombines TRBV7-9 with TRBJ2-6; a possible D gene is TRBD2 (6 bases). CDR1 SEHNR and CDR2 FQNEAQ come from the germline V gene (reference sequence). V dropped 7 bases and J dropped 0 bases, with 7 bases sitting between them. CDR3 length equals 14 residues.

This clonotype was counted a few times. The gene calls are TRBV29-1 and TRBJ2-3; 7 positions match TRBD2. V dropped 4 bases and J dropped 5; count of bases not matched to a gene: 6. The CDR3 contains 13 residues. Germline V CDR1 and CDR2: SQVTM, ANQGSEA. The CDR3 protein is CSVGGGGGDTQYF. CDR3 bases: TGCAGCGTTGGCGGGGGAGGTGGAGATACGCAGTATTTT.

Here the CDR3 DNA reads TGTGCCAGCAGCCAAGAGGCGGGGGAACCCAATGAGCAGTTCTTC. This codes for CASSQEAGEPNEQFF. The rearrangement joins TRBV4-2 to TRBJ2-1; 7 positions agree with TRBD2. The CDR3 extends over 15 amino acids. Germline V lookup: CDR1 LGHNA, CDR2 YNFKEQ. The V gene end was trimmed by 0 bases and the J gene end by 6 bases; junction bases not matched to a gene: 5.

The rearrangement uses TRBV4-3 and TRBJ2-6; TRBD1 is a possible D gene (6 bases). The CDR3 runs to 15 residues. The V and J ends lost 3 bases and 6 bases respectively, with 12 bases between them. The germline CDR1 and CDR2 sequences are LGHNA and YSLEER. DNA for the CDR3: TGCGCCAGCAGCCAGCGACGGGACATGGCCAACGTCCTGACTTTC. It yields the protein CASSQRRDMANVLTF.

This clonotype turned up a few times. The chain's CDR3 is CASSPMASVSSYEQYF. Written as DNA, the CDR3 is TGTGCCAGCAGCCCAATGGCATCGGTCAGCTCCTACGAGCAGTACTTC. V gene TRBV7-2 combines with J gene TRBJ2-7; unclear D gene. The germline gives CDR1 SGHTA, CDR2 FQGNSA. The V gene lost 5 bases and the J gene lost 0 bases, with 17 bases spanning the gap. The CDR3 contains 16 residues.

The table lists this clonotype with a few counts. This chain uses TRBV20-1 with TRBJ2-5; unclear D gene. The CDR3 extends over 14 amino acids. V was shortened by 0 bases and J by 1 base, with 9 bases between the two germline ends. The germline gives CDR1 DFQATT, CDR2 SNEGSKA (reference sequence). The chain's CDR3 is CSARDWQAQETQYF. The CDR3 DNA is TGCAGTGCTAGAGATTGGCAGGCCCAAGAGACCCAGTACTTC.

V usage is TRBV7-6 and J usage is TRBJ2-1; D not certain. The CDR3 length is 14 residues. V lost 2 bases, J lost 8 bases, and 13 bases lay in between. Germline CDR1 reads SGHVS; CDR2 reads FNYEAQ. The CDR3 sequence: CASSLFGGRDEQFF. The CDR3 DNA reads TGTGCCAGCAGCTTATTTGGCGGCCGGGATGAGCAGTTCTTC.

In this sample, this clonotype turned up a few times. V and J are TRBV6-1 and TRBJ2-7; TRBD1 agrees at 7 bases. The CDR3 loop spans 15 amino acids. V gave up 4 bases and J gave up 5 bases; unmatched junction bases: 11. Germline-derived CDR1 and CDR2 are MNHNS and SASEGT. The CDR3 DNA reads TGTGCCAGCAGTGCTGGCAGGGGGAGTATCAACGAGCAGTACGTC. It encodes CASSAGRGSINEQYV.

This clonotype was seen a few times. The chain carries TRBV7-9 and TRBJ2-7; D perhaps matches TRBD2 (5 bases). Between the trimmed V and J ends, which lost 5 bases and 6 bases, there was a span of 11 bases. The CDR3 sequence is 12 residues long. Germline V gene sequence: CDR1 SEHNR, CDR2 FQNEAQ (reference sequence). The CDR3 nucleotides are TGTGCCAGCAGCCTAGTCGGGGTCGAGCAGTACTTC. Protein: CASSLVGVEQYF.

The chain recombines TRBV10-3 with TRBJ2-1; 13 bases are a match to TRBD2. Germline V gives CDR1 ENHRY, CDR2 SYGVKD. The V segment lost 5 bases and the J segment 0 bases; nucleotides outside the gene matches: 4. This CDR3 contains 17 residues. The CDR3 region is CAISWTSGGSSYNEQFF. Written as DNA, the CDR3 is TGTGCCATCAGTTGGACTAGCGGGGGTAGCTCCTACAATGAGCAGTTCTTC.

The chain is built from TRBV18 and TRBJ2-7; TRBD2 might be the D (5 bases). From germline, CDR1 is KGHSH and CDR2 LQKENI. Trimming shortened V by 3 bases and J by 3 bases, and 12 bases separated the two germline ends. This CDR3 has 14 residues. This CDR3 reads CASSPDLGSYEQYF. CDR3 coding DNA: TGTGCCAGCTCACCCGACCTGGGGAGCTACGAGCAGTACTTC.

DNA of the CDR3: TGCAGCTACAGACAGGGAGTCGCCTACGAGCAGTACGTC. This translates into CSYRQGVAYEQYV. The V and J genes are TRBV29-1 and TRBJ2-7; 7 bases fit TRBD1. V dropped 8 bases and J dropped 2; count of bases not matched to a gene: 9. Germline V lookup: CDR1 SQVTM, CDR2 ANQGSEA. The CDR3 has 13 residues.

The chain joins TRBV9 to TRBJ2-5; no clear D gene. Germline CDR1 SGDLS, CDR2 YYNGEE. The CDR3 is 15 amino acids. The V end was cut by 3 bases, the J end by 5 bases, with 17 bases between. Here the CDR3 DNA reads TGTGCCAGCAGCGCCGACGTCACTGGGTGGGAGACCCAGTACTTC. Protein product: CASSADVTGWETQYF.